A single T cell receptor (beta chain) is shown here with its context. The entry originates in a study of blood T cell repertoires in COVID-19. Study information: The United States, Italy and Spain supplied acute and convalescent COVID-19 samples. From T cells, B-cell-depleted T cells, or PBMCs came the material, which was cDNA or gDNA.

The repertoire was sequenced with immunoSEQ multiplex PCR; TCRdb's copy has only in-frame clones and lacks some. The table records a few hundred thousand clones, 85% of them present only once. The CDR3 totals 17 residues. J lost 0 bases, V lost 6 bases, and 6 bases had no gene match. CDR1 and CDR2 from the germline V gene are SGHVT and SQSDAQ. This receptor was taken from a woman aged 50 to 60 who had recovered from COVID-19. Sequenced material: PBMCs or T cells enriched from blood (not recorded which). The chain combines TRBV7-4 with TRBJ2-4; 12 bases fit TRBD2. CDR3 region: CASSLGLAGIAKNIQYF. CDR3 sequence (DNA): TGTGCCAGCAGTCTTGGACTAGCGGGAATAGCCAAAAACATTCAGTACTTC.